The next 13 T cell receptor beta chains were all read from a single sample in a study of CD8 T cells in Susac syndrome. It was with random hexamers that roughly 0.5 to 1 ug RNA was reverse transcribed. TCRdb used MiXCR to reprocess the immunoSEQ multiplex PCR reads, holding one entry per CDR3 protein. Seen here are 130,000 or so distinct CDR3 sequences, around 91% observed once, and the top ten hold about 0.25%. Sequencing input: CD8+ T cells from PBMCs. These receptors were taken from a human donor with multiple sclerosis.

This clonotype was observed a single time. This rearrangement joins TRBV27 to TRBJ2-7; weak D call: TRBD2 (6 bases). CDR1 and CDR2 from the germline V gene are MNHEY and SMNVEV (reference sequence). The ends were cut back, 8 bases at V and 5 bases at J, with 16 bases in the middle. This CDR3 has 13 amino acids. The CDR3 reads CASGLAGRNEQYF. The CDR3, as DNA: TGTGCCAGCGGCCTGGCGGGACGGAACGAGCAGTACTTC.

This clonotype was seen just once. This chain joins TRBV6-5 and TRBJ2-7, with a tentative D call TRBD1 (5 bases). Germline V gene sequence: CDR1 MNHEY, CDR2 SVGAGI. V was shortened by 8 bases and J by 3 bases, with 17 bases between the two germline ends. This CDR3 contains 14 residues. In DNA form, the CDR3 reads TGTGCCAGCGCACCGGACACACCTTTCTACGAGCAGTACTTC. Translated: CASAPDTPFYEQYF.

The chain uses TRBV6-5 and TRBJ2-1; 8 bases line up with TRBD2. V lost 5 bases to trimming and J lost 8 bases; unmatched junction nucleotides: 8. The CDR3 is made up of 14 amino acids. Germline CDR1 is MNHEY and CDR2 is SVGAGI. CDR3 coding DNA: TGTGCCAGCAGTCTCACGGGAGGGAGGCATGAGCAGTTCTTC. It specifies CASSLTGGRHEQFF.

This clonotype was counted once. This sequence joins TRBV29-1 and TRBJ1-3; no clear D. The CDR3 consists of 13 residues. Germline V CDR1 and CDR2: SQVTM, ANQGSEA. Trimming cost V 2 bases and J 4 bases, with 9 bases left between them. The CDR3 DNA reads as TGCAGCGTTGAACCGGGGTCCGGAAACACCATATATTTT. Its protein product is CSVEPGSGNTIYF.

The V gene is TRBV3-1, the J gene TRBJ1-3; tentatively, D is TRBD1 (5 bases). V was pared by 0 bases and J by 4 bases, with 10 bases between. CDR1 is LGHDT and CDR2 is YNNKEL in the germline V gene (reference sequence). The CDR3 totals 15 residues. The CDR3: CASSQDPGSGNTIYF. For the CDR3, the DNA is TGTGCCAGCAGCCAAGATCCAGGGTCCGGAAACACCATATATTTT. Using reference TRBV3-1 and TRBJ1-3 for the parts outside the CDR3, the full variable domain is DTAVSQTPKYLVTQMGNDKSIKCEQNLGHDTMYWYKQDSKKFLKIMFSYNNKELIINETVPNRFSPKSPDKAHLNLHINSLELGDSAVYFCASSQDPGSGNTIYFGEGSWLTVV.

V is TRBV20-1 and J is TRBJ1-2; TRBD1 agrees at 10 bases. CDR1 is DFQATT and CDR2 is SNEGSKA in the germline V gene (reference sequence). The CDR3 loop spans 15 amino acids. The V and J ends lost 3 bases and 4 bases, in that order; junction bases with no gene match: 8. The CDR3 DNA reads TGCAGTGCTAGGGGGGACAGGGGTCGGGGCTATGGCTACACCTTC. This translates into CSARGDRGRGYGYTF.

The rearrangement uses TRBV30 and TRBJ2-3; D is perhaps TRBD2 (6 bases). The CDR3 covers 14 residues. Germline values: CDR1 GTSNPN, CDR2 SVGIG (reference sequence). Trimming took 1 base from V and 6 from J, leaving 14 bases between them. The CDR3 sequence is CAWSGTPGRDTQYF. For the CDR3, the DNA is TGTGCCTGGAGTGGGACCCCTGGGAGGGATACGCAGTATTTT.

The V call is TRBV11-2, the J call TRBJ2-5; D call uncertain. Trimming cost V 5 bases and J 5 bases, with 9 bases left between them. This CDR3 comprises 12 residues. Germline assignment: CDR1 SGHAT and CDR2 FQNNGV. The CDR3 DNA reads as TGTGCCAGCAGCCAGATAACGGAGACCCAGTACTTC. It yields the protein CASSQITETQYF.

This rearrangement joins TRBV19 to TRBJ2-2, with 12 nucleotides matching TRBD2. This CDR3 has 15 residues. Germline V gives CDR1 LNHDA, CDR2 SQIVND (reference sequence). The J segment lost 3 bases and the V segment lost 7 bases, leaving 3 bases of the junction unmatched. The CDR3 here is CASTLAGGYTGELFF. CDR3 coding DNA: TGTGCCAGTACCCTAGCGGGAGGGTACACCGGGGAGCTGTTTTTT.

The chain couples TRBV5-8 to TRBJ2-7; TRBD1 agrees at 8 bases. The V and J ends lost 2 bases and 5 bases, in that order; junction bases with no gene match: 9. Germline-derived CDR1 and CDR2 are SGHTS and YDEGEE. The CDR3 spans 15 residues. Here the CDR3 DNA reads TGTGCCAGCAGCTTTTTGACAGGGGAAGAGGACGAGCAGTACTTC. Translating gives CASSFLTGEEDEQYF.

CDR3 DNA sequence: TGTGCCAGCAGCCTGGACACAAACTACGAGCAGTACTTC. It yields the protein CASSLDTNYEQYF. This chain uses TRBV5-4 with TRBJ2-7; D is perhaps TRBD1 (5 bases). CDR1 and CDR2 (germline): SGHNT, YYREEE (reference sequence). V was trimmed by 4 bases and J by 3 bases, leaving 11 bases between them. The CDR3 spans 13 residues.

The V and J genes are TRBV7-9 and TRBJ2-3; the D gene is possibly TRBD2 (7 bases). Germline CDR1 is SEHNR and CDR2 is FQNEAQ (reference sequence). CDR3 length: 16 residues. Deletions cut 5 bases from V and 1 base from J, with 16 bases between. The CDR3 DNA reads as TGTGCCAGCAGCCATACTACAGGGAGGGGCACAGATACGCAGTATTTT. This sequence encodes CASSHTTGRGTDTQYF.

The V gene is TRBV7-8, the J gene TRBJ2-1; TRBD2 matches 11 bases. The CDR3 is 15 amino acids. Germline V lookup: CDR1 SGHVS, CDR2 FQNEAQ. V dropped 4 bases and J dropped 2; count of bases not matched to a gene: 1. CDR3 sequence (DNA): TGTGCCAGCAGCTCGACTAGCGGGGCCTACAATGAGCAGTTCTTC. Amino acids: CASSSTSGAYNEQFF.